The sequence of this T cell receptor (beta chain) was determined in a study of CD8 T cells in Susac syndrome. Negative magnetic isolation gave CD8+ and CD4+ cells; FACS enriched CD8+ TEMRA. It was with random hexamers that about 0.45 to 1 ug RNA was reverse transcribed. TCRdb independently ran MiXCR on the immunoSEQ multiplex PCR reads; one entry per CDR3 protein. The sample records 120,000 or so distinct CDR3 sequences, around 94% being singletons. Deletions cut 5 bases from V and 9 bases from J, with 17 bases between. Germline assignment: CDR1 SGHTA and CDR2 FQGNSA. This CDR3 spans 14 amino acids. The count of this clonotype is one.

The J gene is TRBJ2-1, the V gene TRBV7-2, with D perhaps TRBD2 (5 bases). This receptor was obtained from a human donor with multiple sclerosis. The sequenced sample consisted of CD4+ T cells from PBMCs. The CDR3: CASSPSPGNTEQFF. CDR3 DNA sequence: TGTGCCAGCAGCCCTAGCCCAGGCAATACTGAGCAGTTCTTC.